This T cell receptor (beta chain) is drawn from a study of T cell changes during pregnancy in multiple sclerosis. Repertoires were generated with immunoSEQ multiplex PCR, while TCRdb's copy carries only in-frame clones and drops some. Of about 41,000 clones in the sample, 89% were seen once. Between the trimmed V and J ends, which lost 8 bases and 3 bases, there was a span of 10 bases. The CDR3 has 13 amino acids. Germline CDR1 reads MDHEN; CDR2 reads SYDVKM. In its sample, this clone is medium-sized. The chain couples TRBV28 to TRBJ1-4; D might be TRBD1 (6 bases). The clonotype was recovered from a female donor with multiple sclerosis, enrolled in a pregnancy study. The sample here was CD4+ T cells from peripheral blood mononuclear cells, taken in the first trimester of pregnancy. For the CDR3, the DNA is TGTGCCAGCCGGACAGTTCCTAATGAAAAACTGTTTTTT. Protein sequence: CASRTVPNEKLFF.